Listed below are T cell receptor beta chains from one sample, sequenced in a study of PD-1 blockade in mismatch repair-deficient tumors. Clones were sequenced by immunoSEQ multiplex PCR, and TCRdb holds only the in-frame ones, with some missing. Of some 110,000 clones listed, over 65% are singletons. The sample in question was peripheral blood, obtained about 60 weeks after starting pembrolizumab. The receptor source for this set is an adult with mismatch repair-deficient cancer. Both conserved end residues are part of each CDR3. The order of the fields is V gene, clone size, J gene, D gene, CDR3 DNA, CDR3 protein. A D gene is named only where the DNA matches it firmly. Expanded clones are given a class, and other clones once, few, many or no size at all.

v_gene: TRBV19; abundance: NA; j_gene: TRBJ2-7; d_gene: TRBD2; CDR3nt: TGTGCCAGTAGTATCGGGACTAGCGGGCCCTACGAGCAGTACTTC; CDR3aa: CASSIGTSGPYEQYF
v_gene: TRBV19; abundance: NA; j_gene: TRBJ2-3; d_gene: TRBD2; CDR3nt: TGTGCCAGTAGTGCGGGACTAGCGGGAGGGGATACGCAGTATTTT; CDR3aa: CASSAGLAGGDTQYF
v_gene: TRBV13; abundance: NA; j_gene: TRBJ2-2; d_gene: TRBD1; CDR3nt: TGTGCCAGCAGCGCGACAGGGGGCGGGGAGCTGTTTTTT; CDR3aa: CASSATGGGELFF
v_gene: TRBV5-4; abundance: NA; j_gene: TRBJ2-1; d_gene: NA; CDR3nt: TGTGCCAGCAGCCCCCCGACAGTCAATGAGCAGTTCTTC; CDR3aa: CASSPPTVNEQFF
v_gene: TRBV2; abundance: NA; j_gene: TRBJ2-1; d_gene: NA; CDR3nt: TGTGCCAGCAGTGCAAGCGGCGGGTGGAATGAGCAGTTCTTC; CDR3aa: CASSASGGWNEQFF
v_gene: TRBV5-1; abundance: NA; j_gene: TRBJ1-2; d_gene: TRBD1; CDR3nt: TGCGCCAGCAGTACTCTGGACAGGGGGCATCAGGGCTACACCTTC; CDR3aa: CASSTLDRGHQGYTF
v_gene: TRBV4-1; abundance: NA; j_gene: TRBJ2-7; d_gene: TRBD2; CDR3nt: TGCGCCAGCAGCAGAGGACTAGCGGGATCCTACGAGCAGTACTTC; CDR3aa: CASSRGLAGSYEQYF
v_gene: TRBV18; abundance: NA; j_gene: TRBJ2-5; d_gene: NA; CDR3nt: TGTGCCAGCTCCGGGGGACTCCAAGAGACCCAGTACTTC; CDR3aa: CASSGGLQETQYF
v_gene: TRBV5-1; abundance: NA; j_gene: TRBJ2-6; d_gene: NA; CDR3nt: TGCGCCAGCAGTCCAGGGAGCGGGGCCAACGTCCTGACTTTC; CDR3aa: CASSPGSGANVLTF
v_gene: TRBV15; abundance: NA; j_gene: TRBJ2-3; d_gene: NA; CDR3nt: TGTGCCACCAGCAGAGACCTAGCCGGTAGCACAGATACGCAGTATTTT; CDR3aa: CATSRDLAGSTDTQYF
v_gene: TRBV19; abundance: once; j_gene: TRBJ1-1; d_gene: TRBD1; CDR3nt: TGTGCCAGTAGTACACAGGGACAGGGGGTAGGGGCTTTCTTT; CDR3aa: CASSTQGQGVGAFF
v_gene: TRBV6-5; abundance: once; j_gene: TRBJ1-2; d_gene: NA; CDR3nt: TGTGCCAGCAGTCCCCTAGGGTATGGCTACACCTTC; CDR3aa: CASSPLGYGYTF
v_gene: TRBV19; abundance: NA; j_gene: TRBJ1-5; d_gene: TRBD1; CDR3nt: TGTGCCAGTAGTTCCGGACAGGTTAGCAATCAGCCCCAGCATTTT; CDR3aa: CASSSGQVSNQPQHF
v_gene: TRBV2; abundance: NA; j_gene: TRBJ1-2; d_gene: TRBD1; CDR3nt: TGTGCCAGCCAAAGGGACAGGTTAGACTATGGCTACACCTTC; CDR3aa: CASQRDRLDYGYTF
v_gene: TRBV7-2; abundance: few; j_gene: TRBJ2-2; d_gene: TRBD1; CDR3nt: TGTGCCAGCAGCCCGCGGACAGGGGGCACCGGGGAGCTGTTTTTT; CDR3aa: CASSPRTGGTGELFF
v_gene: TRBV2; abundance: NA; j_gene: TRBJ2-1; d_gene: NA; CDR3nt: TGTGCCAGCAGAGAAGGGGTGGATGAGCAGTTCTTC; CDR3aa: CASREGVDEQFF
v_gene: TRBV14; abundance: few; j_gene: TRBJ1-1; d_gene: TRBD1; CDR3nt: TGTGCCAGCAGCCCCTCCGGGACAGTTGAAGCTTTCTTT; CDR3aa: CASSPSGTVEAFF
v_gene: TRBV18; abundance: few; j_gene: TRBJ1-5; d_gene: TRBD1; CDR3nt: TGTGCCAGCTCACGAACAGGGGGCAATCAGCCCCAGCATTTT; CDR3aa: CASSRTGGNQPQHF
v_gene: TRBV6-6; abundance: NA; j_gene: TRBJ2-2; d_gene: NA; CDR3nt: TGTGCCAGCAGTTACGGGACAACGAACACCGGGGAGCTGTTTTTT; CDR3aa: CASSYGTTNTGELFF
v_gene: TRBV28; abundance: NA; j_gene: TRBJ2-7; d_gene: TRBD1; CDR3nt: TGTGCCATTACCGACAGGGGCCTCCTAGAGCAGTACTTC; CDR3aa: CAITDRGLLEQYF
v_gene: TRBV6-4; abundance: once; j_gene: TRBJ2-7; d_gene: TRBD2; CDR3nt: TGTGCCAGCAACAGGCGGGAGTATTTACCCTACGAGCAGTACTTC; CDR3aa: CASNRREYLPYEQYF
v_gene: TRBV4-3; abundance: few; j_gene: TRBJ1-4; d_gene: NA; CDR3nt: TGCGCCAGCAGCGCCGAGGAGGTAGGAGAAAAACTGTTTTTT; CDR3aa: CASSAEEVGEKLFF
v_gene: TRBV5-4; abundance: NA; j_gene: TRBJ2-3; d_gene: TRBD2; CDR3nt: TGTGCCAGCAGCCGGACTAGCGGGAGTCTAGATACGCAGTATTTT; CDR3aa: CASSRTSGSLDTQYF
v_gene: TRBV5-4; abundance: NA; j_gene: TRBJ2-7; d_gene: TRBD2; CDR3nt: TGTGCCAGCAGACCGGCGGGAGAATACTACGAGCAGTACTTC; CDR3aa: CASRPAGEYYEQYF
v_gene: TRBV2; abundance: NA; j_gene: TRBJ2-2; d_gene: NA; CDR3nt: TGTGCCAGCAGTAATCAGCGAAAGTACACCGGGGAGCTGTTTTTT; CDR3aa: CASSNQRKYTGELFF
v_gene: TRBV5-5; abundance: few; j_gene: TRBJ1-3; d_gene: NA; CDR3nt: TGTGCCAGCAGCTTAGATGTGGCCTCTGGAAACACCATATATTTT; CDR3aa: CASSLDVASGNTIYF
v_gene: TRBV7-8; abundance: NA; j_gene: TRBJ2-7; d_gene: TRBD2; CDR3nt: TGTGCCAGCAGCTCAGCAGAGACTAGCGGCAGCCTCGAGCAGTACTTC; CDR3aa: CASSSAETSGSLEQYF
v_gene: TRBV6-6; abundance: NA; j_gene: TRBJ1-4; d_gene: NA; CDR3nt: TGTGCCAGCAGTTACGGGGGGGATCATGAAAAACTGTTTTTT; CDR3aa: CASSYGGDHEKLFF
v_gene: TRBV30; abundance: NA; j_gene: TRBJ2-7; d_gene: NA; CDR3nt: TGTGCCTGGAGTCGGCTTCTTGACTCCTACGAGCAGTACTTC; CDR3aa: CAWSRLLDSYEQYF